The rows below give T cell receptor beta chains drawn from one sample of a study of T cells in localized non-small cell lung cancer. TCRdb's table, derived via immunoSEQ multiplex PCR, lists solely in-frame clones and lacks some. The sample holds a few thousand clones; 20% to 25% are singletons and the top ten take around 19%. Sequenced material: lung tumor tissue, taken before any cancer treatment. The receptors come from a man aged 40-75 years with stage II squamous cell lung carcinoma. Both conserved end residues are part of each CDR3. The D gene is left open where the match is weak. Clone size appears in some rows only: once, few, many, or a class for an expanded clone.

abundance	d_gene	v_gene	len	j_gene	CDR3aa	CDR3nt
medium-sized	NA	TRBV6-8	14	TRBJ2-7	CASNEIGNSYEQYF	TGTGCCAGCAATGAGATCGGGAACTCCTACGAGCAGTACTTC
once	NA	TRBV19	15	TRBJ1-2	CASSPQGIMNYGYTF	TGTGCCAGTAGTCCTCAGGGGATTATGAACTATGGCTACACCTTC
NA	NA	TRBV28	16	TRBJ2-3	CASSLRVHRGTDTQYF	TGTGCCAGCAGTTTACGGGTCCACAGGGGCACAGATACGCAGTATTTT
few	TRBD1	TRBV6-8	14	TRBJ1-2	CASSYSSQGYGYTF	TGTGCCAGCAGTTACTCTTCACAGGGGTATGGCTACACCTTC
NA	NA	TRBV19	14	TRBJ1-2	CASSRLGEHYGYTF	TGTGCCAGTAGTAGACTCGGAGAACACTATGGCTACACCTTC
NA	NA	TRBV29-1	15	TRBJ2-7	CSVERGRGAAYEQYF	TGCAGCGTTGAAAGGGGCAGGGGGGCTGCCTACGAGCAGTACTTC
NA	TRBD1	TRBV19	15	TRBJ2-7	CATRGIDRGTYEQYF	TGTGCCACTAGGGGAATTGACAGGGGAACATACGAGCAGTACTTC
NA	NA	TRBV6-8	16	TRBJ2-1	CAISLRGGEDYNEQFF	TGTGCCATCTCTCTGAGGGGCGGAGAGGATTACAATGAGCAGTTCTTC
few	NA	TRBV9	15	TRBJ2-4	CASSVPPPGPPGQYF	TGTGCCAGCAGTGTCCCACCGCCCGGGCCGCCGGGTCAGTACTTC
few	NA	TRBV28	13	TRBJ2-5	CASSSTGRWTQYF	TGTGCCAGCAGTTCAACAGGGAGGTGGACCCAGTACTTC
NA	TRBD2	TRBV9	16	TRBJ2-1	CASTVLAGLSYNEQFF	TGTGCCAGCACCGTACTAGCGGGGCTCTCCTACAATGAGCAGTTCTTC
NA	TRBD2	TRBV23-1	15	TRBJ2-7	CASIRTSGRSHEQYF	TGCGCCAGCATCCGGACTAGCGGGAGATCCCACGAGCAGTACTTC
NA	NA	TRBV19	12	TRBJ1-2	CASTEGGRGYTF	TGTGCCAGTACCGAGGGGGGGAGAGGCTACACCTTC
few	TRBD2	TRBV5-1	16	TRBJ2-7	CASSLAVGLAGYEQYF	TGCGCCAGCAGCTTGGCCGTCGGGCTAGCGGGCTACGAGCAGTACTTC
NA	TRBD2	TRBV11-3	17	TRBJ2-3	CASSLVPWAGGPDTQYF	TGTGCCAGCAGCTTGGTCCCTTGGGCGGGGGGCCCAGATACGCAGTATTTT
few	NA	TRBV6-8	15	TRBJ2-2	CASSLLSWETGELFF	TGTGCCAGCAGTTTACTTTCTTGGGAAACCGGGGAGCTGTTTTTT
medium-sized	NA	TRBV11-3	14	TRBJ2-5	CASSLSTSGETQYF	TGTGCCAGCAGCTTATCGACCAGCGGGGAGACCCAGTACTTC
few	TRBD1	TRBV6-8	12	TRBJ1-1	CAISPNTGEAFF	TGTGCCATCAGCCCCAACACAGGGGAGGCTTTCTTT
medium-sized	NA	TRBV11-3	15	TRBJ1-4	CASSSMGAGGEKLFF	TGTGCCAGCAGCTCTATGGGAGCAGGAGGGGAAAAACTGTTTTTT
NA	TRBD2	TRBV28	13	TRBJ2-5	CASRLAGGETQYF	TGTGCCAGCAGGCTAGCGGGAGGGGAGACCCAGTACTTC
few	NA	TRBV9	15	TRBJ2-1	CASSAPPSSYNEQFF	TGTGCCAGCAGCGCCCCTCCGAGCTCCTACAATGAGCAGTTCTTC
medium-sized	TRBD1	TRBV10-2	13	TRBJ2-7	CASSEGTGYEQYF	TGCGCCAGCAGTGAAGGGACAGGCTACGAGCAGTACTTC
medium-sized	TRBD1	TRBV11-3	14	TRBJ2-7	CASSEGQGSYEQYF	TGTGCCAGCAGCGAGGGACAGGGGTCCTACGAGCAGTACTTC
NA	NA	TRBV11-3	14	TRBJ2-7	CASSLTDWRVEQYF	TGTGCCAGCAGCTTAACCGACTGGCGGGTCGAGCAGTACTTC
few	TRBD2	TRBV28	15	TRBJ2-6	CASSRGGSGANVLTF	TGTGCCAGCAGCCGGGGAGGGAGCGGGGCCAACGTCCTGACTTTC
NA	NA	TRBV5-1	15	TRBJ2-5	CASSPMGAWGETQYF	TGCGCCAGCAGCCCAATGGGGGCTTGGGGAGAGACCCAGTACTTC
NA	NA	TRBV23-1	15	TRBJ2-3	CASTCEERTTDTQYF	TGCGCCAGCACCTGCGAGGAGCGGACCACAGATACGCAGTATTTT
NA	NA	TRBV19	15	TRBJ2-7	CASSTFWGTSYEQYF	TGTGCCAGTAGTACCTTCTGGGGTACCTCCTACGAGCAGTACTTC
few	NA	TRBV7-1	16	TRBJ2-5	CASSPGINRGGETQYF	TGTGCCAGCAGCCCCGGGATCAACAGGGGAGGCGAGACCCAGTACTTC
NA	NA	TRBV1	15	TRBJ2-7	CTSPWDRGDLYEQYF	TGCACCAGCCCCTGGGACAGGGGGGATTTGTACGAGCAGTACTTC
few	TRBD2	TRBV15	15	TRBJ2-2	CATRFPAGGTGELFF	TGTGCCACCAGGTTTCCAGCGGGAGGTACCGGGGAGCTGTTTTTT
once	NA	TRBV18	16	TRBJ1-1	CASSPLEGGGFTEAFF	TGTGCCAGCTCACCACTTGAGGGTGGAGGGTTCACTGAAGCTTTCTTT
many	NA	TRBV6-8	12	TRBJ2-3	CASSYGTDTQYF	TGTGCCAGCAGTTACGGCACAGATACGCAGTATTTT
NA	TRBD2	TRBV7-7	14	TRBJ2-3	CASSLSGSADTQYF	TGTGCCAGCAGCTTAAGCGGGAGTGCAGATACGCAGTATTTT
NA	TRBD1	TRBV5-1	14	TRBJ2-5	CASRGQELVETQYF	TGCGCCAGCAGAGGACAGGAACTGGTAGAGACCCAGTACTTC
NA	NA	TRBV28	13	TRBJ2-1	CASRTGTYNEQFF	TGTGCCAGCAGGACCGGGACTTACAATGAGCAGTTCTTC
NA	TRBD2	TRBV30	12	TRBJ2-3	CAWGSRLARQYF	TGTGCCTGGGGCTCTCGACTAGCGAGGCAGTATTTT
once	NA	TRBV5-1	15	TRBJ1-5	CASSLAGTSNQPQHF	TGCGCCAGCAGCTTGGCAGGGACCAGCAATCAGCCCCAGCATTTT
NA	TRBD2	TRBV4-1	14	TRBJ2-5	CASSRGGSQETQYF	TGCGCCAGCAGTCGGGGAGGGTCCCAAGAGACCCAGTACTTC
few	NA	TRBV28	17	TRBJ1-2	CASSLRSSFSGTGGYTF	TGTGCCAGCAGTCTTCGGAGCAGTTTTTCGGGGACGGGGGGCTACACCTTC
NA	NA	TRBV5-1	14	TRBJ2-3	CASSLDGRGDTQYF	TGCGCCAGCAGCTTGGACGGGAGAGGAGATACGCAGTATTTT
few	NA	TRBV11-3	14	TRBJ2-3	CASSLGIDTDTQYF	TGTGCCAGCAGCTTAGGTATAGACACAGATACGCAGTATTTT
medium-sized	TRBD2	TRBV6-8	15	TRBJ2-3	CASRRTSGSTDTQYF	TGTGCCAGCAGGCGGACTAGCGGATCCACAGATACGCAGTATTTT
medium-sized	NA	TRBV12-5	14	TRBJ2-7	CASTLADYSYEQYF	TGTGCCAGCACCTTGGCCGACTACTCCTACGAGCAGTACTTC
few	NA	TRBV7-6	16	TRBJ2-6	CASSLARGSGANVLTF	TGTGCCAGCAGCTTAGCGCGAGGATCTGGGGCCAACGTCCTGACTTTC